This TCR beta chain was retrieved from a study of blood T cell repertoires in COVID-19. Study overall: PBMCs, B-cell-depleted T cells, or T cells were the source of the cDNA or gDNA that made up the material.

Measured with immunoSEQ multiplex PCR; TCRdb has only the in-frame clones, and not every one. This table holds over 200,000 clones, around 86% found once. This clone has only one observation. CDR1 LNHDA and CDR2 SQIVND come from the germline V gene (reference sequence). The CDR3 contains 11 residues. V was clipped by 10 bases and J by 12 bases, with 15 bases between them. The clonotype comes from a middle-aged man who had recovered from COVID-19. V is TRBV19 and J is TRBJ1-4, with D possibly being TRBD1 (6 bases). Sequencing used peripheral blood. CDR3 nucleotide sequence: TGTGCCACCCCTTCACAGGGACAACTGTTTTTT. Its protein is CATPSQGQLFF.